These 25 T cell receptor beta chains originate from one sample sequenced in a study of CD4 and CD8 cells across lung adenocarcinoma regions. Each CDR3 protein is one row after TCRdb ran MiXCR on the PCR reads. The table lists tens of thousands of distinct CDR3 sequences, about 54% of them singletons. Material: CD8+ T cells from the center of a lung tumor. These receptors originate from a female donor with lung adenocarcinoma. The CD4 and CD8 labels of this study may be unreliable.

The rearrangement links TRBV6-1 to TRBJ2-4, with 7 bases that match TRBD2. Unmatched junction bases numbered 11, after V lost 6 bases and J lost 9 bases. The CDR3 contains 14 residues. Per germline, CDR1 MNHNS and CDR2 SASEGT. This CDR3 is CASRGGWALSIQYF. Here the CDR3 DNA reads TGTGCCAGCAGGGGGGGGTGGGCCTTGAGCATTCAGTACTTC.

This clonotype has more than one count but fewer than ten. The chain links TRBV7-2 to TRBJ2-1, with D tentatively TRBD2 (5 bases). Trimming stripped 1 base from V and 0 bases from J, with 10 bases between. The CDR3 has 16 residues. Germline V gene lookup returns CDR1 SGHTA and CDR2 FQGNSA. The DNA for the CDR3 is TGTGCCAGCAGCTTAGTAGGCGGGTCCTCCTACAATGAGCAGTTCTTC. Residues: CASSLVGGSSYNEQFF.

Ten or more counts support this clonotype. The CDR3 here is CASRSSAAGNTIYF. DNA of the CDR3: TGTGCCAGCAGATCTTCCGCTGCTGGAAACACCATATATTTT. The rearrangement joins TRBV12-3 or TRBV12-4 to TRBJ1-3, with D uncertain. Trimming removed 6 bases from V and 2 bases from J, with 11 bases in between. This CDR3 contains 14 residues.

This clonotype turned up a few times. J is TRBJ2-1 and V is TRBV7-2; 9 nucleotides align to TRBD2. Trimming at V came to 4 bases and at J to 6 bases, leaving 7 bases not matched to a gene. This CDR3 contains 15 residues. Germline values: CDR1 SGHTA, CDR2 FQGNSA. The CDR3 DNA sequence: TGTGCCAGCAGCTCCGGGACTAGCCGGACCAATGAGCAGTTCTTC. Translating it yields CASSSGTSRTNEQFF.

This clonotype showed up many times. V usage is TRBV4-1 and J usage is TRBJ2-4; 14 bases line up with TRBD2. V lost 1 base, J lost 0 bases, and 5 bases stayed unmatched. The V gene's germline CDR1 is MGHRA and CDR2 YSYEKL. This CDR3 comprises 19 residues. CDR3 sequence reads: CASSQVGLAGGLAKNIQYF. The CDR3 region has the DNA TGCGCCAGCAGCCAAGTAGGACTAGCGGGAGGATTAGCCAAAAACATTCAGTACTTC.

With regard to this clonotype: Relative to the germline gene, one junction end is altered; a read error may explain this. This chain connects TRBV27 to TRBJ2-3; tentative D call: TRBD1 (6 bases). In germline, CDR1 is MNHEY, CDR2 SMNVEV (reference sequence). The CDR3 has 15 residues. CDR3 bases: TGTGCCGGGGGTTTTGGGGGCAGAGAACCAGATACCCAGTATTTC. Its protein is CAGGFGGREPDTQYF.

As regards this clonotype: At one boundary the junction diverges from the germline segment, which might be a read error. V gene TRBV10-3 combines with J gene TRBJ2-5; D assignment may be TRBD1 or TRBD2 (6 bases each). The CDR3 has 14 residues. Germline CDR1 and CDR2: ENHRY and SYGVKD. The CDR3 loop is CAGVGGGNKDTQYF. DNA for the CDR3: TGTGCGGGGGTCGGGGGCGGTAACAAAGACACCCAGTACTTC.

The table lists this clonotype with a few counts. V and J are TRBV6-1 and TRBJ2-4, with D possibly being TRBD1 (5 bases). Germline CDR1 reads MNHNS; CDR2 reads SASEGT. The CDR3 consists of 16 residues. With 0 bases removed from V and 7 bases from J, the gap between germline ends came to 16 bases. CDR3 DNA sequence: TGTGCCAGCAGTGAAGCTTTGGGCAGGGTGGGGAACATTCAGTACTTC. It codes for CASSEALGRVGNIQYF.

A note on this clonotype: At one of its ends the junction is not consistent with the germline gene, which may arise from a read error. The CDR3 nucleotides are TGTGCCGGCAGGCACGGGGTAGGAGTCACAGATACGCAGTACTTC. Translated: CAGRHGVGVTDTQYF. J is TRBJ2-3 and V is TRBV27; D may be TRBD2 (5 bases). The J call may be wrong; the DNA end is better matched by TRBJ2-7. The V gene's germline CDR1 is MNHEY and CDR2 SMNVEV (reference sequence). CDR3 length: 15 amino acids.

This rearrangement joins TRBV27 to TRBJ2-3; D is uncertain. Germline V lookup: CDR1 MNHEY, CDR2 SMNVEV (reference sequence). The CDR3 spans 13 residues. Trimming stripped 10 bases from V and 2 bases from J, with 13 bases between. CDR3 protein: CATKKSNTDTQYF. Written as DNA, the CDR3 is TGTGCCACTAAAAAATCAAACACAGATACGCAGTATTTT.

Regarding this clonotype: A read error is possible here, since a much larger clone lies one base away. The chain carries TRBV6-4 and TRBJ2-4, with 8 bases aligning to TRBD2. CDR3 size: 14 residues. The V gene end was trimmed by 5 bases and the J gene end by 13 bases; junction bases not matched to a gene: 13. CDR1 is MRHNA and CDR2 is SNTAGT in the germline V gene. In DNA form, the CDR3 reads TGTGCCAGCAGTATGACTAGCGCCTACAATGAGCAGTACTTC. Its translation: CASSMTSAYNEQYF.

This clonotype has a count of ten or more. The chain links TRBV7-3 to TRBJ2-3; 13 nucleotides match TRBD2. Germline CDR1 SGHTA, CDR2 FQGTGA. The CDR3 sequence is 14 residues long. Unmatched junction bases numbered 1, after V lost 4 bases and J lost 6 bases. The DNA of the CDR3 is TGTGCCAGCAGCTGGGGACTAGCGGGGGATACGCAGTATTTT. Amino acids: CASSWGLAGDTQYF.

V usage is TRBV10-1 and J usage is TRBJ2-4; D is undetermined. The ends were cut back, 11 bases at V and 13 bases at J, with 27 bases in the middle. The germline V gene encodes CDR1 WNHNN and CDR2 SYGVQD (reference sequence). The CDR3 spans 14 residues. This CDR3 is CAGTGRRAKNTQYF. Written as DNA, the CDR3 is TGCGCCGGCACGGGCAGGCGAGCCAAAAACACGCAGTACTTC.

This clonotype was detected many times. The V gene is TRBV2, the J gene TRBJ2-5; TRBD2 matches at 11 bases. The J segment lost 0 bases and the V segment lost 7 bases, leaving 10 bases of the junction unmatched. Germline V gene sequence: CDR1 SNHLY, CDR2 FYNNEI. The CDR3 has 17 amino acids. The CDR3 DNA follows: TGTGCCAGCACCCTTTCCGGACTAGCGGGTTACCAAGAGACCCAGTACTTC. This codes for CASTLSGLAGYQETQYF.

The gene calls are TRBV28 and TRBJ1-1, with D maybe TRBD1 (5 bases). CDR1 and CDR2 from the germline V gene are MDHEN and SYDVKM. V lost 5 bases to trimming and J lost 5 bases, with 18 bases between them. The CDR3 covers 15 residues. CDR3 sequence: CASSGGSALGTEAFF. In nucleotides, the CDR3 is TGTGCCAGCAGTGGGGGGTCCGCGCTAGGAACTGAAGCTTTCTTT.

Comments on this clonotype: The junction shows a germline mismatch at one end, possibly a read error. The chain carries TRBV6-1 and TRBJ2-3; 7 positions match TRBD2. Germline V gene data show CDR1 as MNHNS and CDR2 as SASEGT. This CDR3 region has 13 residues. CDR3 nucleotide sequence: TGTGCCAGGGGGGAGGGAGCCGGAAACATGCAGTATTTC. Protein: CARGEGAGNMQYF.

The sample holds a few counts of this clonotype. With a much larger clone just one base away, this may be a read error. The CDR3 DNA sequence: TGTGCCAGCAGCGCGGGAGTCACCTACAATGAGCAGTACTTC. It is translated as CASSAGVTYNEQYF. The chain combines TRBV6-1 with TRBJ2-1, with 7 bases aligning to TRBD2. The DNA end is a closer match to TRBJ2-7, so the J assignment may be wrong. Germline V gene sequence: CDR1 MNHNS, CDR2 SASEGT. This CDR3 comprises 14 residues.

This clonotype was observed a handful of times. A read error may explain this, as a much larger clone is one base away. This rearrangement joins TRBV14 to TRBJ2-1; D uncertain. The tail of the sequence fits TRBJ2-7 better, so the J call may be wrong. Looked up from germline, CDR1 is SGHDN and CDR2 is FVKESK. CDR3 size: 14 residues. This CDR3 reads CASSQDLLRNEQYF. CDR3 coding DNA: TGTGCCAGCAGCCAAGATCTTCTTAGGAATGAGCAGTACTTC.

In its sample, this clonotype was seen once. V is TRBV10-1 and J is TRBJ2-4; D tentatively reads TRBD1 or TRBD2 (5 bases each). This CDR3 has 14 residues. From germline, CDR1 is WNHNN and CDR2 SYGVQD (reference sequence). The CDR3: CGGTGLGAEDTQYF. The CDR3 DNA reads TGCGGCGGCACGGGGCTGGGAGCCGAAGACACGCAGTACTTC.

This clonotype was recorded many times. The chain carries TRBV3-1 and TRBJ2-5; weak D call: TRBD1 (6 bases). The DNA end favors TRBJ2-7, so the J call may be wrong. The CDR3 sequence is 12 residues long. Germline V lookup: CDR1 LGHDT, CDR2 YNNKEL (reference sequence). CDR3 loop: CASSPTGYEQYF. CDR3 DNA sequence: TGTGCCAGCAGCCCAACAGGGTACGAGCAGTACTTC.

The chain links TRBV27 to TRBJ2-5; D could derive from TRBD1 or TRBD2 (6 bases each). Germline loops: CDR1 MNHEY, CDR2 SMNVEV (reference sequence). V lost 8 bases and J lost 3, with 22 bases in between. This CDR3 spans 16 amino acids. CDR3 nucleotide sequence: TGTGCCAGCGGGGGGCCCCGGCGCGGAGCCAAAGAGACCCAGTACTTC. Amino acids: CASGGPRRGAKETQYF.

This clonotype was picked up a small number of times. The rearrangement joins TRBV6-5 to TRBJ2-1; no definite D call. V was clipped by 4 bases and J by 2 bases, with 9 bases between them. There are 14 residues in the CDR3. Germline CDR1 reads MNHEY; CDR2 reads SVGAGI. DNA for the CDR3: TGTGCCAGCAGTTTCGGCAGTACCTACAATGAGCAGTTCTTC. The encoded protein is CASSFGSTYNEQFF.

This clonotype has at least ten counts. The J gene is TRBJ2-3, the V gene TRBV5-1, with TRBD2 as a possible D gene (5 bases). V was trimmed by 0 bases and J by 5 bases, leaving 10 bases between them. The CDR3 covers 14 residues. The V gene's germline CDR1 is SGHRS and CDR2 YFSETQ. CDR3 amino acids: CASSLEGGLDTQYF. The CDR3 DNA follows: TGCGCCAGCAGCTTGGAAGGCGGGCTAGATACGCAGTATTTT. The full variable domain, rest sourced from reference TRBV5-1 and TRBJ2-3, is KAGVTQTPRYLIKTRGQQVTLSCSPISGHRSVSWYQQTPGQGLQFLFEYFSETQRNKGNFPGRFSGRQFSNSRSEMNVSTLELGDSALYLCASSLEGGLDTQYFGPGTRLTVL.

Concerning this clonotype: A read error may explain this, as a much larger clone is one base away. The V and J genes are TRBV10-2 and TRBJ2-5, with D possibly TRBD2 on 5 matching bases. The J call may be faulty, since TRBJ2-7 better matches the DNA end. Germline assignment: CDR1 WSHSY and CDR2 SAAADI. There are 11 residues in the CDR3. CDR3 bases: TGCGCCAGCGTGAGGGACTACGAGCAGTACTTC. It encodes CASVRDYEQYF.

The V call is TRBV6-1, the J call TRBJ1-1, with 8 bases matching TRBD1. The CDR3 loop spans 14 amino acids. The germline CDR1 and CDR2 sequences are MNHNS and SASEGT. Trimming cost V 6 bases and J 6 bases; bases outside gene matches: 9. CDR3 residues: CASSADRDVAEAFF. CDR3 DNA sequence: TGTGCCAGCAGCGCGGACAGGGATGTGGCTGAAGCTTTCTTT.